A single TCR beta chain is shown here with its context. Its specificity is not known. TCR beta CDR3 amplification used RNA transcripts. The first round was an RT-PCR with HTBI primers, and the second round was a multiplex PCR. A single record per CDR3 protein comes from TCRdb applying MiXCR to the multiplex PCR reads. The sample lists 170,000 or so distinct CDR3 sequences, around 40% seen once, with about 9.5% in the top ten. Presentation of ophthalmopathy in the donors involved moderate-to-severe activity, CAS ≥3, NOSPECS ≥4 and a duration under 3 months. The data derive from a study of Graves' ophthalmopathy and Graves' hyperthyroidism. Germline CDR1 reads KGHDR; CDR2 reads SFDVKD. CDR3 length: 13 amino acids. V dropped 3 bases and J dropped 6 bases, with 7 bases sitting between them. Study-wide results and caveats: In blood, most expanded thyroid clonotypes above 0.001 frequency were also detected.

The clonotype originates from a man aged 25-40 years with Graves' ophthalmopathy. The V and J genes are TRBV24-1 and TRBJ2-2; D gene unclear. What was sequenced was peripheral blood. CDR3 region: CATSDHLSGELFF. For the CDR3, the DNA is TGTGCCACCAGTGATCACCTTTCCGGGGAGCTGTTTTTT.